This TCR beta chain was retrieved from a study of beta chain features in type 1 diabetes (dated by TCRdb to between 2017 and 2018). A note on the overall study: Mean age, gender distribution, total cell number and subset yield did not differ between patients and healthy donors. In the study, recently diagnosed type 1 diabetes patients and matched healthy donors were compared on the TCRB repertoires of their sorted circulating CD4+ T cell subsets. Whereas all 30 or so donors provided naive and central memory subsets, regulatory and stem cell-like memory subsets were isolated from just 8 patients and roughly eight healthy donors. A total of about 99,000,000 sorted cells were examined across all samples, and RNA yield correlated strongly with the number of cells per subset.

In the germline V gene, CDR1 corresponds to MDHEN and CDR2 to SYDVKM. The CDR3 goes from the cysteine to the phenylalanine over 13 residues. Only the CDR3 part of the read is kept: 39 bases, read in frame from the first base. The junction shows trimming of 6 bases on V and 4 bases on J, and the gene matches do not reach 3 bases of it. Each donor gave one peripheral blood draw, roughly 110 mL on average, collected into heparinised tubes. Using a panel that included CD45RO, CCR7, CD25, CD127, CD95 and CD27, naive, central memory, regulatory and stem cell-like memory CD4+ T cells were sorted on a BD FACSAria II. All sorted populations exceeded 95% purity. PBMCs were separated immediately by Lymphoprep density gradient centrifugation and were stained directly, without being cultured. So that batch effects would be minimized, each experiment stained and sorted samples in pairs, pairing one healthy donor with one patient.

Here is what the overall study found, with its caveats: Patients with type 1 diabetes made fewer insertions and deleted more nucleotides at VDJ recombination sites, implying thymic rearrangement abnormalities. Shorter templates might have been favored by PCR, but patient and control samples were amplified and corrected together, so both groups would have been affected equally by any skew. Sequencing cDNA rather than genomic DNA could over-represent highly expressing activated cells, although activation and CD3 levels did not differ between groups. Because the HLA sub-analyses included only small numbers of individuals, any influence of HLA type on TCRB rearrangement was left unresolved. In all four CD4+ subsets, TCRB CDR3 length was moderately but significantly shorter in type 1 diabetes patients. Naive, central memory and regulatory TCRB repertoires appeared to be more alike among patients than among healthy donors.

Only a few counts were recorded for this clone. Its antigen is not yet known. The record has no base qualities; no much larger clone is one base away. All of the isolated RNA was reverse transcribed with the High Capacity cDNA Reverse Transcription Kit, so expressed TCRB transcripts were sequenced. Naive, central memory and regulatory T cell samples underwent deep immunoSEQ sequencing, averaging roughly 3.4 million total reads per sample. Sorted cells were lysed in RLT buffer, and RNA was extracted using DNase-treated RNeasy Micro or Mini kits according to cell number. Each cell subset was processed on its own to prevent cross-contamination, while patient and healthy donor samples were processed together. The immunoSEQ multiplex PCR was used to amplify TCRB sequences from cDNA, yielding 87-bp fragments that span the CDR3 region. The amplicons were sequenced using the Illumina HiSeq platform. In the original analysis: PCR bias was corrected computationally using synthetic template baselines, and reads within Hamming distance 2 were collapsed, with unmergeable singletons discarded. Reads were aligned to IMGT to assign V, D and J genes, CDR3 length, and insertions or deletions at six rearrangement sites. Within each subset, clonotype counts were normalized to the number of sorted cells before true diversity and Gini coefficients were calculated with the tcR R package. Repertoire sharing was quantified using the overlap coefficient calculated on TCRB nucleotide sequences. Not all clones reach the TCRdb copy of this immuneACCESS table, which keeps in-frame sequences only. Checked studies attribute under half of the gap to unresolved V genes and leave the rest unexplained. V and J calls and clone size come straight from that table; D and trimming were deduced from the DNA. A total of about 180,000 clones appear in this sample, about 7.8% of them only once. The top ten hold approximately 1% of the sample.

The chain is assembled from TRBV28 and TRBJ1-1, and TRBD1 aligns with 9 junction nucleotides. The origin of this receptor is a middle-aged woman with type 1 diabetes. The material sequenced was central memory CD4+ T cells from blood. For the CDR3, the sequence is CASRGGQGTEAFF. The nucleotide sequence is TGTGCCAGCAGGGGGGGACAGGGCACTGAAGCTTTCTTT.